The rows below give T cell receptor beta chains drawn from one sample of a study of CD8 T cells in ankylosing spondylitis. TCRdb independently ran MiXCR on the 5' RACE reads; one entry per CDR3 protein. Here the sample spans under 55,000 distinct CDR3 sequences, about 7.8% being singletons. The sample comprised blood, either unsorted or a sorted T cell fraction (not recorded which). The receptors shown here come from a female donor with ankylosing spondylitis or in good health (not recorded which). Both conserved end residues are part of each CDR3. Fields, in order: clone size, D gene, V gene, J gene, CDR3 DNA, CDR3 protein. A D gene is named only where the DNA matches it firmly. Size is omitted from some rows. Given values are once, few, many or a class for expanded clones.

size: many; D: TRBD2; V: TRBV5-1; J: TRBJ2-3; DNA: TGCGCCAGCAGCATTGGGACTAGCGGGAGCTCTAGCACAGATACGCAGTATTTT; CDR3: CASSIGTSGSSSTDTQYF
size: many; D: .; V: TRBV3-1; J: TRBJ2-2; DNA: TGTGCCAGCAGCCGGTCGACACCGAACACCGGGGAGCTGTTTTTT; CDR3: CASSRSTPNTGELFF
size: many; D: TRBD1; V: TRBV5-1; J: TRBJ1-3; DNA: TGCGCCAGCAGCTTGGACAGGGGGAACACCATATATTTT; CDR3: CASSLDRGNTIYF
size: many; D: TRBD2; V: TRBV20-1; J: TRBJ2-1; DNA: TGCAGTGCAAAAAGTAGCGGGGCCACCTACAATGAGCAGTTCTTC; CDR3: CSAKSSGATYNEQFF
size: many; D: TRBD2; V: TRBV6-5; J: TRBJ2-3; DNA: TGTGCCAGCAGTTACCTAGCGGGGGGATTAGATACGCAGTATTTT; CDR3: CASSYLAGGLDTQYF
size: many; D: TRBD1; V: TRBV11-2; J: TRBJ1-4; DNA: TGTGCCAGCAGCCCGGGACAGCTGGCAACTAATGAAAAACTGTTTTTT; CDR3: CASSPGQLATNEKLFF
size: many; D: .; V: TRBV7-8; J: TRBJ1-1; DNA: TGTGCCAGCAGCACGAGGACAGACTTGAACACTGAAGCTTTCTTT; CDR3: CASSTRTDLNTEAFF
size: many; D: .; V: TRBV7-8; J: TRBJ2-2; DNA: TGTGCCAGCAGCTTAGTCTCGGGGAACACCGGGGAGCTGTTTTTT; CDR3: CASSLVSGNTGELFF
size: many; D: .; V: TRBV19; J: TRBJ2-3; DNA: TGTGCCAGTAGTATCGCGCCAGACACAGATACGCAGTATTTT; CDR3: CASSIAPDTDTQYF
size: many; D: TRBD1; V: TRBV29-1; J: TRBJ1-5; DNA: TGCACCTACACCGACGCGGGACAGCCCATCAATCAGCCCCAGCATTTT; CDR3: CTYTDAGQPINQPQHF
size: many; D: .; V: TRBV5-6; J: TRBJ1-2; DNA: TGTGCCAGCAGCTTGGTCGGGACCGAGTACTACACCTTC; CDR3: CASSLVGTEYYTF
size: many; D: .; V: TRBV5-1; J: TRBJ2-2; DNA: TGCGCCAGCAGCGCCGAGGTTGTTCCGGGGGCCGGGGAGCTGTTTTTT; CDR3: CASSAEVVPGAGELFF
size: many; D: .; V: TRBV18; J: TRBJ2-1; DNA: TGTGCCAGCTCACCACGGCCTTCGGAGCAGTTCTTC; CDR3: CASSPRPSEQFF
size: many; D: TRBD1; V: TRBV6-5; J: TRBJ1-1; DNA: TGTGCCAGCAGTCTCGGACAGGGAGCTACAGAAGCTTTCTTT; CDR3: CASSLGQGATEAFF
size: many; D: .; V: TRBV18; J: TRBJ2-1; DNA: TGTGCCAGCTCTGAGTACCCTCACAATGAGCAGTTCTTC; CDR3: CASSEYPHNEQFF
size: .; D: .; V: TRBV7-2; J: TRBJ2-5; DNA: TGTGCCAGCAGCCCGCCGGGCAGGGAGACCCAGTACTTC; CDR3: CASSPPGRETQYF
size: many; D: TRBD2; V: TRBV3-1; J: TRBJ2-3; DNA: TGTGCCAGCAGCCAAGATCTGGGACTAGCTAGCACAGATACGCAGTATTTT; CDR3: CASSQDLGLASTDTQYF
size: many; D: .; V: TRBV12-3/TRBV12-4; J: TRBJ2-1; DNA: TGTGCCAGCAGTTTATTGGGTCGGGAGTACAATGAGCAGTTCTTC; CDR3: CASSLLGREYNEQFF
size: many; D: TRBD1; V: TRBV11-2; J: TRBJ1-1; DNA: TGTGCCAGCAGCCGCTCGGGACAGGGTGTAACTGAAGCTTTCTTT; CDR3: CASSRSGQGVTEAFF
size: many; D: TRBD1; V: TRBV20-1; J: TRBJ2-2; DNA: TGCAGTGCTGTGACAGGGGGGAACACCGGGGAGCTGTTTTTT; CDR3: CSAVTGGNTGELFF
size: many; D: TRBD2; V: TRBV5-1; J: TRBJ2-3; DNA: TGCGCCAGCAGACCCAGCGGGGCGGCCACAGATACGCAGTATTTT; CDR3: CASRPSGAATDTQYF
size: many; D: .; V: TRBV18; J: TRBJ1-2; DNA: TGTGCCAGCTCACCATCCCTTCGCGGGGACTACACCTTC; CDR3: CASSPSLRGDYTF
size: many; D: .; V: TRBV3-1; J: TRBJ2-2; DNA: TGTGCCAGCAGCCAAACTATTAACGGGGAGCTGTTTTTT; CDR3: CASSQTINGELFF
size: few; D: .; V: TRBV2; J: TRBJ2-2; DNA: TGTGCCAGCATACGGAACACCGGGGAGCTGTTTTTT; CDR3: CASIRNTGELFF
size: many; D: TRBD2; V: TRBV20-1; J: TRBJ2-2; DNA: TGCAGTGCTAGGGCGGGGGGCCGAACCGGGGAGCTGTTTTTT; CDR3: CSARAGGRTGELFF
size: many; D: .; V: TRBV11-2; J: TRBJ2-1; DNA: TGTGCCAGCAGTGACGAGTCTCGGGGGGTCAGGGGTGAGCAGTTCTTC; CDR3: CASSDESRGVRGEQFF
size: many; D: TRBD1; V: TRBV11-2; J: TRBJ2-5; DNA: TGTGCCAGCAGCTGGCAGGGGGCTGGAGAGACCCAGTACTTC; CDR3: CASSWQGAGETQYF
size: many; D: .; V: TRBV7-3; J: TRBJ2-7; DNA: TGTGCCAGCAGCTTGAGCAGCTCCTACGAGCAGTACTTC; CDR3: CASSLSSSYEQYF
size: many; D: .; V: TRBV5-1; J: TRBJ1-5; DNA: TGCGCCAGCAGTCCGACAGGCGGTCAGCCCCAGCATTTT; CDR3: CASSPTGGQPQHF
size: many; D: .; V: TRBV19; J: TRBJ1-5; DNA: TGTGCCAGTAGTATATTGCAGCAGCCCCAGCATTTT; CDR3: CASSILQQPQHF
size: many; D: .; V: TRBV20-1; J: TRBJ2-3; DNA: TGCAGTGCTAGAGATCTGTTCGGCGGGGGCACAGATACGCAGTATTTT; CDR3: CSARDLFGGGTDTQYF
size: many; D: .; V: TRBV20-1; J: TRBJ2-7; DNA: TGCAGTGCTAGGGGGCTCCCCCTCTCCTACGAGCAGTACTTC; CDR3: CSARGLPLSYEQYF
size: many; D: TRBD1; V: TRBV5-6; J: TRBJ1-2; DNA: TGTGCCAGCAGCCACCGGGACAGGTTTATCCTAGGCTACACCTTC; CDR3: CASSHRDRFILGYTF
size: many; D: TRBD2; V: TRBV24-1; J: TRBJ2-1; DNA: TGTGCCACCAGTGGGGGACTAGCGGGGGGAATTTCCTACAATGAGCAGTTCTTC; CDR3: CATSGGLAGGISYNEQFF
size: many; D: .; V: TRBV5-4; J: TRBJ2-2; DNA: TGTGCCACCCTCCGAATTGAGCAGGCCTTTTCCGGGGAGCTGTTTTTT; CDR3: CATLRIEQAFSGELFF
size: .; D: .; V: TRBV5-1; J: TRBJ2-2; DNA: TGCGCCAGCAGCTGGGCGGACAGTGCTGGGGATACCGGGGAGCTGTTTTTT; CDR3: CASSWADSAGDTGELFF
size: many; D: .; V: TRBV5-1; J: TRBJ1-5; DNA: TGCGCCAGCAGCTTGGGTTGGGGTGGCAATCAGCCCCAGCATTTT; CDR3: CASSLGWGGNQPQHF
size: .; D: TRBD1; V: TRBV11-2; J: TRBJ1-1; DNA: TGTGCCAGCAGCTACGACCAGACAGGGTCTCTGAAGAACACTGAAGCTTTCTTT; CDR3: CASSYDQTGSLKNTEAFF
size: many; D: .; V: TRBV28; J: TRBJ2-2; DNA: TGTGCCAGCTTAGAACGTCCCGGGGAGCTGTTTTTT; CDR3: CASLERPGELFF
size: many; D: TRBD1; V: TRBV13; J: TRBJ1-6; DNA: TGTGCCAGCAGACAGGGGGCTAGAGAGTCACCCCTCCACTTT; CDR3: CASRQGARESPLHF
size: .; D: .; V: TRBV27; J: TRBJ1-5; DNA: TGTGCCAGCAGTTCAAGTGGTCAGCCCCAGCATTTT; CDR3: CASSSSGQPQHF
size: .; D: .; V: TRBV11-2; J: TRBJ1-1; DNA: TGTGCCAGCAGCTTAGACCGGAGAGCTTTCTTT; CDR3: CASSLDRRAFF
size: .; D: .; V: TRBV6-2/TRBV6-3; J: TRBJ2-1; DNA: TGTGCCAGCAGTTCCTCCAGGAATGAGCAGTTCTTC; CDR3: CASSSSRNEQFF
size: many; D: .; V: TRBV6-2/TRBV6-3; J: TRBJ2-6; DNA: TGTGCCAGCCAGGATCCTGGGGCCAACGTCCTGACTTTC; CDR3: CASQDPGANVLTF
size: many; D: .; V: TRBV20-1; J: TRBJ1-2; DNA: TGCAGTGCTAGAGATGCCGGGGGCGCGCAGGGCTACACCTTC; CDR3: CSARDAGGAQGYTF
size: many; D: .; V: TRBV3-1; J: TRBJ2-2; DNA: TGTGCCAGCAGCCAAGCAAAGAACACCGGGGAGCTGTTTTTT; CDR3: CASSQAKNTGELFF
size: many; D: .; V: TRBV12-5; J: TRBJ2-5; DNA: TGTGCTAGTGGTTTGGGCCAATTGGGGGAGACCCAGTACTTC; CDR3: CASGLGQLGETQYF
size: .; D: .; V: TRBV29-1; J: TRBJ2-2; DNA: TGCAGCGTTCAATTCCACAGCGTTAGAACCGGGGAGCTGTTTTTT; CDR3: CSVQFHSVRTGELFF
size: many; D: TRBD2; V: TRBV20-1; J: TRBJ2-3; DNA: TGCAGTGCTAGAGATGGGGAGACTAGCGTGGCAGATACGCAGTATTTT; CDR3: CSARDGETSVADTQYF